A single sample gave rise to the 20 T cell receptor beta chains below, sequenced in a study of blood T cell repertoires in COVID-19 (TCRdb year 2020). The protocol used for the library was the immunoSEQ multiplex PCR assay. Not all clones reach the TCRdb copy of this immuneACCESS table, which keeps in-frame sequences only. Checked studies attribute under half of the gap to unresolved V genes and leave the rest unexplained. This sample gives about 230,000 clones in total; about four fifths of them show up just once. The ten largest make up roughly 1.8% of the sample. Sequenced: PBMCs or T cells enriched from blood (not recorded which). Source of these receptors: a man aged 55 to 70 who had recovered from COVID-19.

V is TRBV3-1 (or the pseudogene TRBV3-2) and J is TRBJ1-1; no reliable D call. The germline V gene has CDR1 LGHDT and CDR2 YNNKEL (reference sequence). CDR3 length equals 15 residues. V was cut by 3 bases and J by 4 bases, with 15 bases left in between. The CDR3 coding sequence is TGTGCCAGCAGCCAGAGGTTAGCGAGGATCACTGAAGCTTTCTTT. Translating it yields CASSQRLARITEAFF.

This chain links TRBV5-1 with TRBJ2-1; 11 positions match TRBD1. Trimming at V came to 0 bases and at J to 8 bases, leaving 10 bases not matched to a gene. This CDR3 contains 17 residues. Germline lookup yields CDR1 SGHRS and CDR2 YFSETQ. Written as DNA, the CDR3 is TGCGCCAGCAGCTTGGTCGGGACAGGGGGTAGGGGAGATGAGCAGTTCTTC. This gives the protein CASSLVGTGGRGDEQFF.

V is TRBV30 and J is TRBJ1-3; tentative D call: TRBD1 (6 bases). CDR1 and CDR2 (germline): GTSNPN, SVGIG (reference sequence). The CDR3 extends over 14 amino acids. Trimming took 2 bases from V and 4 from J, leaving 12 bases between them. This CDR3 is CAWSSQGYGNTIYF. The CDR3, as DNA: TGTGCCTGGAGTTCCCAGGGGTACGGAAACACCATATATTTT.

This chain links TRBV19 with TRBJ2-2; the match to TRBD1 covers 7 bases. J was trimmed by 0 bases and V by 8 bases; bases with no gene match: 9. CDR1 LNHDA and CDR2 SQIVND come from the germline V gene (reference sequence). The CDR3 has 16 residues. This chain's CDR3 is CASQIPGTANTGELFF. The DNA of the CDR3 is TGTGCCAGTCAAATCCCCGGGACAGCGAACACCGGGGAGCTGTTTTTT. Using reference TRBV19 and TRBJ2-2 for the parts outside the CDR3, the full variable domain is DGGITQSPKYLFRKEGQNVTLSCEQNLNHDAMYWYRQDPGQGLRLIYYSQIVNDFQKGDIAEGYSVSREKKESFPLTVTSAQKNPTAFYLCASQIPGTANTGELFFGEGSRLTVL.

This chain joins TRBV4-3 and TRBJ2-7; 9 bases are shared with TRBD1. CDR3 length: 14 residues. Germline-derived CDR1 and CDR2 are LGHNA and YSLEER. With V trimmed by 3 bases and J by 3 bases, 3 bases remained unmatched. Here the CDR3 reads CASSHATGGYEQYF. The CDR3 DNA sequence: TGCGCCAGCAGCCATGCGACAGGGGGCTACGAGCAGTACTTC.

The CDR3 loop is CASSPTSGVPSYNEQFF. The CDR3 region has the DNA TGTGCCAGCAGTCCAACTAGCGGGGTACCTTCCTACAATGAGCAGTTCTTC. The J gene is TRBJ2-1, the V gene TRBV6-6; TRBD2 agrees at 10 bases. Per the germline V gene, CDR1 is MNHNY and CDR2 is SVGAGI (reference sequence). V shed 5 bases, J shed 1 base, and the junction held 8 bases outside the gene matches. CDR3 length equals 17 residues.

This clone was seen a few times. This chain connects TRBV20-1 to TRBJ1-4; 12 bases agree with TRBD1. The V gene's germline CDR1 is DFQATT and CDR2 SNEGSKA (reference sequence). The V gene end was trimmed by 3 bases and the J gene end by 2 bases; junction bases not matched to a gene: 7. This CDR3 contains 17 residues. The CDR3 spells CSASRGTGGFTNEKLFF. CDR3 DNA: TGCAGTGCTAGTAGAGGGACAGGGGGCTTCACTAATGAAAAACTGTTTTTT.

The chain has TRBV7-9 and TRBJ2-7, with D possibly being TRBD1 (6 bases). V gave up 5 bases and J gave up 4 bases, with 21 bases separating them. Germline V gives CDR1 SEHNR, CDR2 FQNEAQ (reference sequence). This CDR3 spans 16 amino acids. CDR3 protein: CASSRDTGRFGYEQYF. The DNA for the CDR3 is TGTGCCAGCAGCCGGGACACAGGCCGGTTTGGGTACGAGCAGTACTTC.

The V and J genes are TRBV20-1 and TRBJ1-2; possible D gene TRBD1, 5 bases. V was cut by 3 bases and J by 12 bases, with 17 bases left in between. CDR1 DFQATT and CDR2 SNEGSKA come from the germline V gene (reference sequence). This CDR3 contains 12 residues. CDR3 amino acids: CSASRGNEGHTF. CDR3 in DNA: TGCAGTGCTAGTAGGGGCAATGAAGGCCACACCTTC.

This clone was seen more than once but under ten times. The chain is built from TRBV5-1 and TRBJ1-1; D may be TRBD1 (5 bases). The CDR3 loop spans 16 amino acids. Germline values: CDR1 SGHRS, CDR2 YFSETQ. V was trimmed by 3 bases and J by 1 base, leaving 16 bases between them. The chain's CDR3 is CASSSGRRVGNTEAFF. Here the CDR3 DNA reads TGCGCCAGCAGCTCCGGACGCAGGGTGGGGAACACTGAAGCTTTCTTT.

The V call is TRBV27, the J call TRBJ2-3; perhaps TRBD2 as D (6 bases). The CDR3 is 16 residues long. V lost 0 bases to trimming and J lost 0 bases, with 10 bases between them. The germline V gene has CDR1 MNHEY and CDR2 SMNVEV (reference sequence). The CDR3 protein is CASSLSFGGSTDTQYF. In DNA, the CDR3 is TGTGCCAGCAGTTTATCTTTCGGGGGAAGCACAGATACGCAGTATTTT.

This chain uses TRBV6-4 with TRBJ2-2; 8 nucleotides align to TRBD1. This CDR3 spans 14 amino acids. Germline CDR1 MRHNA, CDR2 SNTAGT. V lost 5 bases and J lost 4; bases outside the gene matches: 3. The CDR3 DNA is TGTGCCAGCAGTAAAGGACAGGGCACCGGGGAGCTGTTTTTT. This gives the protein CASSKGQGTGELFF.

In its sample, this clone was seen once. This chain uses TRBV7-2 with TRBJ2-1; 8 nucleotides agree with TRBD1. The CDR3 covers 19 residues. Trimming removed 7 bases from V and 4 bases from J; junction bases left unmatched: 21. The germline V gene has CDR1 SGHTA and CDR2 FQGNSA. CDR3: CASTQGARPKVFDYNEQFF. CDR3 DNA: TGTGCCAGCACCCAGGGGGCCAGGCCGAAGGTATTCGATTACAATGAGCAGTTCTTC.

This clone has a handful of counts. The rearrangement uses TRBV6-2 or TRBV6-3 and TRBJ1-1, with D maybe TRBD1 (5 bases). This CDR3 is 13 amino acids long. Germline assignment: CDR1 MNHEY and CDR2 SVGEGT. Trimming left V 4 bases short and J 4 bases short, with 10 bases between. The CDR3 DNA reads TGTGCCAGCAGTTTCTCAGGGAGCACTGAAGCTTTCTTT. Amino acid sequence: CASSFSGSTEAFF.

The chain combines TRBV7-6 with TRBJ2-2; 7 bases match TRBD1. Unmatched junction bases numbered 8, after V lost 1 base and J lost 6 bases. Germline V CDR1 and CDR2: SGHVS, FNYEAQ. The CDR3 consists of 16 residues. Here the CDR3 reads CASSLVVGGTAGELFF. CDR3 coding DNA: TGTGCCAGCAGCTTAGTGGTAGGGGGCACAGCCGGGGAGCTGTTTTTT.

The V gene is TRBV7-2, the J gene TRBJ1-1, with a weak D call TRBD1 (6 bases). Germline V gene data show CDR1 as SGHTA and CDR2 as FQGNSA. The CDR3 consists of 14 residues. V was pared by 6 bases and J by 1 base, with 12 bases between. CDR3 in amino acids: CASRWDTPNTEAFF. CDR3 DNA sequence: TGTGCCAGCAGGTGGGACACCCCGAACACTGAAGCTTTCTTT. Using reference TRBV7-2 and TRBJ1-1 for the parts outside the CDR3, the full variable domain is GAGVSQSPSNKVTEKGKDVELRCDPISGHTALYWYRQSLGQGLEFLIYFQGNSAPDKSGLPSDRFSAERTGGSVSTLTIQRTQQEDSAVYLCASRWDTPNTEAFFGQGTRLTVV.

V is TRBV7-6 and J is TRBJ1-2; the D gene is possibly TRBD1 (5 bases). The CDR3 totals 17 residues. V was shortened by 1 base and J by 4 bases, with 19 bases between the two germline ends. Germline-derived CDR1 and CDR2 are SGHVS and FNYEAQ. CDR3 nucleotide sequence: TGTGCCAGCAGCTTAGGGGCCGTTGACAGTAAAGCCTATGGCTACACCTTC. Protein product: CASSLGAVDSKAYGYTF.

The V and J genes are TRBV29-1 and TRBJ2-7; 9 nucleotides match TRBD1. The trim removed 6 bases at V and 3 bases at J, leaving 6 bases unmatched. CDR3 length: 13 amino acids. Germline assignment: CDR1 SQVTM and CDR2 ANQGSEA. The CDR3 DNA is TGCAGCGTGACGGGACAGGGTATCTACGAGCAGTACTTC. It is translated as CSVTGQGIYEQYF.

CDR3 in amino acids: CASSSPGQGVYTIYF. The CDR3 DNA reads TGTGCCAGCAGTTCACCGGGACAGGGCGTCTACACCATATATTTT. The rearrangement links TRBV6-5 to TRBJ1-3; TRBD1 aligns across 9 bases. CDR1 MNHEY and CDR2 SVGAGI come from the germline V gene. CDR3 length: 15 amino acids. V lost 4 bases, J lost 8 bases, and 9 bases stayed unmatched.

This chain uses TRBV6-5 with TRBJ1-2; 7 bases agree with TRBD1. The CDR3 is 14 amino acids. From germline, CDR1 is MNHEY and CDR2 SVGAGI. V was clipped by 2 bases and J by 4 bases; unmatched bases: 4. The CDR3 region is CASSYGDSSYGYTF. As DNA, the CDR3 is TGTGCCAGCAGTTACGGGGACAGTAGCTATGGCTACACCTTC.